Described below is a single TCR beta chain sequence and its context. Its antigen is still unknown. The data derive from a study of cytotoxic CD8 clonotypes in ibrutinib-treated CLL. Turning to the study itself: Overall, about 25 responses were partial and 2 complete; following median roughly 70 months, about 15 patients stayed remitted and about twelve progressed. Study observations and caveats: Contraction or stability on treatment was seen for public clonotypes, which were uncommon.

Libraries of TCR beta were made from 1.5 to 2.5 micrograms of genomic DNA that came from cryopreserved PBMCs. A 1 in 200,000 to 1 in 1 million T cell depth was the sequencing target. The table came from immunoSEQ multiplex PCR; TCRdb's copy has only in-frame clones and leaves some out. Here the sample spans 140,000 or so clones, 75% to 85% being singletons. The CDR3 covers 15 residues. With 4 bases removed from V and 4 bases from J, the gap between germline ends came to 17 bases. From germline, CDR1 is SGHDT and CDR2 YYEEEE. Sequenced here: PBMCs, sampled after 12 months of ibrutinib treatment. The rearrangement links TRBV5-6 to TRBJ1-2; a weak D match, TRBD1 (6 bases). The receptor's source is a human donor with chronic lymphocytic leukemia. The CDR3 DNA reads TGTGCCAGCAGCCGGGACAAATCAAGTCCCTATGGCTACACCTTC. It translates to CASSRDKSSPYGYTF.